The clone carrying this TCR beta chain appeared a single time. In germline, CDR1 is KGHSH, CDR2 LQKENI. Losses at the gene ends were 0 bases for V and 3 bases for J; bases not matched to a gene: 5. The CDR3 covers 16 residues. This sample was included in a study of shared clonotypes between healthy human individuals. TCRdb's table, derived via immunoSEQ multiplex PCR, lists solely in-frame clones and lacks some. Of approximately 1.5 million clones listed, about 98.5% are singletons. This chain joins TRBV18 and TRBJ2-7; 10 bases map to TRBD2. Sequenced material: naive CD4+ T cells sorted from blood. The sample's subset: CD45RA+ positively selected. The origin of this receptor is a man aged 25 to 45 in good health. The chain's CDR3 is CASSPPAAGGLYEQYF. For the CDR3, the DNA is TGTGCCAGCTCACCACCGGCAGCGGGAGGGCTCTACGAGCAGTACTTC.